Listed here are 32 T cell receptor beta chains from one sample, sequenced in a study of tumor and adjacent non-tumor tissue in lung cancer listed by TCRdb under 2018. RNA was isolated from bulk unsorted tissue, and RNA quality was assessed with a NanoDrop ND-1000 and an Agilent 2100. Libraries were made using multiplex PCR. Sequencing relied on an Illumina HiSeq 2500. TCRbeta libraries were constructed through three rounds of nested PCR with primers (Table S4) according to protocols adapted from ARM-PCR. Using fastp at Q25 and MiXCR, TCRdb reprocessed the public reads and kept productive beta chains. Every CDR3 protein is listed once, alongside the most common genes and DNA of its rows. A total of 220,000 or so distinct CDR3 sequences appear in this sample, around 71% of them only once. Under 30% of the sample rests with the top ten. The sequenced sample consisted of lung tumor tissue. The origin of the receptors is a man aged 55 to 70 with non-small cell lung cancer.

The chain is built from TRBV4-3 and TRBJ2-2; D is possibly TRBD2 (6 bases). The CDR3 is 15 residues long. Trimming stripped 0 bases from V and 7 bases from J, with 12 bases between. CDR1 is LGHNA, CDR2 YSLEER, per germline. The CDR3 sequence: CASSQEKSGGGELFF. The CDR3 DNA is TGCGCCAGCAGCCAAGAGAAGTCCGGGGGCGGGGAGCTGTTTTTT.

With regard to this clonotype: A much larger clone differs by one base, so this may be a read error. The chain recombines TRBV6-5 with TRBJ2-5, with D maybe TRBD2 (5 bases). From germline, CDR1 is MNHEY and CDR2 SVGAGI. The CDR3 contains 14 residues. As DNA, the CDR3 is TGTGCCAGCAGTTACACCCCGGGGAGAGAGACCCAGTGCTTC. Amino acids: CASSYTPGRETQCF.

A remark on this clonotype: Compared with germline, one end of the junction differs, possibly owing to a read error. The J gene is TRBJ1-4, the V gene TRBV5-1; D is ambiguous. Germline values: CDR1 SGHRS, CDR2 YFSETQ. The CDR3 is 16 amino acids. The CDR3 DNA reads TGCGCCAGCAGTTTGGTAGCAGCCACAACTAATGAAAAACTGTTTTTT. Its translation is CASSLVAATTNEKLFF. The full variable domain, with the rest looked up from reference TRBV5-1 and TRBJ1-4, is KAGVTQTPRYLIKTRGQQVTLSCSPISGHRSVSWYQQTPGQGLQFLFEYFSETQRNKGNFPGRFSGRQFSNSRSEMNVSTLELGDSALYLCASSLVAATTNEKLFFGSGTQLSVL.

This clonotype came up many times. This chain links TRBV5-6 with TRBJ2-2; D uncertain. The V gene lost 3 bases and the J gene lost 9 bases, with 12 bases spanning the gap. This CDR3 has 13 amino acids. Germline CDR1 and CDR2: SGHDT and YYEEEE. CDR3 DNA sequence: TGTGCCAGCAGCTCCTGGGTCCTCCGGGAGCTGTTTTTT. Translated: CASSSWVLRELFF. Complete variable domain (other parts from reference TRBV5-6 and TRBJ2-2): DAGVTQSPTHLIKTRGQQVTLRCSPKSGHDTVSWYQQALGQGPQFIFQYYEEEERQRGNFPDRFSGHQFPNYSSELNVNALLLGDSALYLCASSSWVLRELFFGEGSRLTVL.

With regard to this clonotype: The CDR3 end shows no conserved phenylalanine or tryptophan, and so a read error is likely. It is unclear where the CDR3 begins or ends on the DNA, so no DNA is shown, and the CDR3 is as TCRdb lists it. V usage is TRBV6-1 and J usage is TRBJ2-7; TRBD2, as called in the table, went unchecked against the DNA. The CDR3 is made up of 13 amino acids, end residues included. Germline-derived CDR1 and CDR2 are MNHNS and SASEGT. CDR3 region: CASSDASLASVYL.

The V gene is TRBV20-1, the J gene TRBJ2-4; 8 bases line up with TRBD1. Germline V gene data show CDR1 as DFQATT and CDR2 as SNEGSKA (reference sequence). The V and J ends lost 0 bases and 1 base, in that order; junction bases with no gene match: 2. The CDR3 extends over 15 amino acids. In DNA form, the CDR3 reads TGCAGTGCTAGAGACAGGGGGCTTGCCAAAAACATTCAGTACTTC. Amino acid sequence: CSARDRGLAKNIQYF.

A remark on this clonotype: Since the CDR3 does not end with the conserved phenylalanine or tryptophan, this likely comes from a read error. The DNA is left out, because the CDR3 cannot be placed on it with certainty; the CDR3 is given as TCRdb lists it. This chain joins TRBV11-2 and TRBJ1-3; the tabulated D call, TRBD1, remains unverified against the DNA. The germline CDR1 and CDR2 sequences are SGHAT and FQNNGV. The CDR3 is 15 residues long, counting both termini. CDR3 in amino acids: CASSALGAKGNTICS.

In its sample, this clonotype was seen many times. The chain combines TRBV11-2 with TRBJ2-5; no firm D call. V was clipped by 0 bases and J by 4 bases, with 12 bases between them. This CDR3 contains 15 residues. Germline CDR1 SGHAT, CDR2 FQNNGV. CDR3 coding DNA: TGTGCCAGCAGCTTAGAGGGCTCCTCCCGAGAGACCCAGTACTTC. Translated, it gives CASSLEGSSRETQYF.

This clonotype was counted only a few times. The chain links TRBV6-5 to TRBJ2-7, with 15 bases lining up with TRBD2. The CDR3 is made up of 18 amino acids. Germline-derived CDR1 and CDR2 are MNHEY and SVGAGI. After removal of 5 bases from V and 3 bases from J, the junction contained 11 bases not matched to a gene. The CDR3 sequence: CASSPRGGLAGGFYEQYF. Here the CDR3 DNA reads TGTGCCAGCAGTCCACGAGGGGGACTAGCGGGGGGATTCTACGAGCAGTACTTC.

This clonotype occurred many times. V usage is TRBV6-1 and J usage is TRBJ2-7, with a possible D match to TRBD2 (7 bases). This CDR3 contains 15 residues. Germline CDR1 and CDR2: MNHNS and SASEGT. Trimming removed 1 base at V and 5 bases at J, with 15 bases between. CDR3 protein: CASSEEGGGFHEQYF. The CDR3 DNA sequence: TGTGCCAGCAGTGAAGAAGGCGGGGGCTTCCACGAGCAGTACTTC.

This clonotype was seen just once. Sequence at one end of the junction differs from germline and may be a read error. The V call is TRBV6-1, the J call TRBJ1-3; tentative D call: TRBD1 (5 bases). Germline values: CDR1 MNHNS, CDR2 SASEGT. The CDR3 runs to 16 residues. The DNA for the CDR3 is TGTGCCAGCAGTCCGACGCCAGGGTTTACTGCAAACACTATATATTTT. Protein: CASSPTPGFTANTIYF.

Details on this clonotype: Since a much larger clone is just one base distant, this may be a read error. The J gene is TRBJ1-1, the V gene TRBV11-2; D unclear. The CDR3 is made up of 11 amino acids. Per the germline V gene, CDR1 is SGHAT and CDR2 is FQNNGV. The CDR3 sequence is CASSKDTEPFF. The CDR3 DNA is TGTGCCAGCAGCAAAGACACTGAACCTTTCTTT.

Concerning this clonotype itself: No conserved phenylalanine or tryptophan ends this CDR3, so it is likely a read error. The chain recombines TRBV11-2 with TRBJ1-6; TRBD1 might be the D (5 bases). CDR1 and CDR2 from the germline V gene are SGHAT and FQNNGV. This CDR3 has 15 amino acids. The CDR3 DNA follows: TGTGCCAGCAGTTTAGAGAGGGGCAGTAGTTCACTCCTCCACATT. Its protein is CASSLERGSSSLLHI.

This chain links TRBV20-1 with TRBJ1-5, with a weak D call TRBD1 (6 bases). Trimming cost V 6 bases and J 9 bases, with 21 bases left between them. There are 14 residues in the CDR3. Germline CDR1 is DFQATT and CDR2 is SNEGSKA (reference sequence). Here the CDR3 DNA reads TGCAGTGCGAGAACAGGGACTACCAATTGGCCCCAGCATTTT. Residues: CSARTGTTNWPQHF.

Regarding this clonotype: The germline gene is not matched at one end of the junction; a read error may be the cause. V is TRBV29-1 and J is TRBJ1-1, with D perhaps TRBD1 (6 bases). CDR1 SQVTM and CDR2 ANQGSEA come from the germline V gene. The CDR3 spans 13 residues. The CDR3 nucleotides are TGCCGCGTCCATGGGACAAGGAACACTGAGGCTTTCTTT. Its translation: CRVHGTRNTEAFF.

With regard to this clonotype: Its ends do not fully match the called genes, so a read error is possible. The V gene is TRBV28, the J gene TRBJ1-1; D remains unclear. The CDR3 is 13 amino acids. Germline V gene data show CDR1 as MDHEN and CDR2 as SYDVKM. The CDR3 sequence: CASSLARTSEAFF. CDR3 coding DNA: TGTGCCAGCAGTTTAGCAAGAACAAGTGAAGCTTTCTTC.

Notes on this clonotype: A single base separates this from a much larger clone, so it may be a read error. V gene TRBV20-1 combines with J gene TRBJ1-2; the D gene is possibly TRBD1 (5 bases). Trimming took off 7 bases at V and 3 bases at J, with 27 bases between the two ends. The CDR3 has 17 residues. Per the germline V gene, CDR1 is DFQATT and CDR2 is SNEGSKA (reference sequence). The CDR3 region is CSVRSPIRSGRDYGYTF. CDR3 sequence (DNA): TGCAGTGTTAGGAGCCCGATAAGGAGTGGCAGGGACTATGGCTACACCTTC.

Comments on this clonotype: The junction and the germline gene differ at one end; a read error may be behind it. DNA for the CDR3: TGCAGTGCTAGGAAAGACAGGGGGATCTCCTACAAGCAGTACTTC. It specifies CSARKDRGISYKQYF. The chain couples TRBV20-1 to TRBJ2-7, with TRBD1 identical over 9 bases. The germline V gene has CDR1 DFQATT and CDR2 SNEGSKA (reference sequence). There are 15 residues in the CDR3.

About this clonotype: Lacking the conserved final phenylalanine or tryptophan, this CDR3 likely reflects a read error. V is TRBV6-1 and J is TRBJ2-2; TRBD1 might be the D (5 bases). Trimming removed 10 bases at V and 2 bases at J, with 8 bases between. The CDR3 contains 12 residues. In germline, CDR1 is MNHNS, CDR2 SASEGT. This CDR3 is CATRANTGELFI. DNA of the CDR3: TGTGCCACCAGGGCTAACACCGGGGAGCTGTTTATT.

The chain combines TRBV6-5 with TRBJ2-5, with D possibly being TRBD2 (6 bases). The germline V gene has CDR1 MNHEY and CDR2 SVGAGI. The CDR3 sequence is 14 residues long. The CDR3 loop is CDRSDTGTTGAQYF. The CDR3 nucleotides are TGTGACAGAAGTGATACCGGTACCACGGGGGCCCAGTACTTC.

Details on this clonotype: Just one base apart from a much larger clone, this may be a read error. In nucleotides, the CDR3 is TGTGCCAGAAGAGGACACAATAGCAATCAGCCCCAGCATTTT. Its translation is CARRGHNSNQPQHF. The genes are TRBV6-5 and TRBJ1-5, with D perhaps matching TRBD1 (5 bases). The CDR3 is 14 amino acids. Trimming shortened V by 9 bases and J by 0 bases, and 12 bases separated the two germline ends. In germline, CDR1 is MNHEY, CDR2 SVGAGI.

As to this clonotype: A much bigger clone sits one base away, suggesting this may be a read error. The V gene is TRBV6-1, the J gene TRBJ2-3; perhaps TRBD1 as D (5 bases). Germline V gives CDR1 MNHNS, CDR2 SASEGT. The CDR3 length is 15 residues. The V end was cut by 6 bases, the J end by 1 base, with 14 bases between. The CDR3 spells CASRGRVMGTDTQYF. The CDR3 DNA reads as TGTGCCAGCAGAGGCAGGGTGATGGGCACAGATACGCAGTATTTT.

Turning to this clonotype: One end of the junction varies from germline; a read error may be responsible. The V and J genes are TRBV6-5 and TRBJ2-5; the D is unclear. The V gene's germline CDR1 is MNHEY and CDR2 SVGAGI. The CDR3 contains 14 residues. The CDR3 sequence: CASWEGLAEETRYF. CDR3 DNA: TGTGCCAGCTGGGAAGGGTTGGCCGAAGAGACCCGGTACTTC.

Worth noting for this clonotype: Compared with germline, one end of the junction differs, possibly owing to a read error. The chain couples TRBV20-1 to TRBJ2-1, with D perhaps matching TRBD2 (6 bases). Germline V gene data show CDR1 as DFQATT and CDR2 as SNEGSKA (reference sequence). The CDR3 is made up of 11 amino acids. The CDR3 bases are TGCAGTACTAGCAGAAACCCAGACTTGTTCTTC. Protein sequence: CSTSRNPDLFF.

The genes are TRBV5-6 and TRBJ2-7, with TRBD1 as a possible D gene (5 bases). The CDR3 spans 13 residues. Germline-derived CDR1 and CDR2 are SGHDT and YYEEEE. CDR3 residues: CVSSLSRVYEQYF. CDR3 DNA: TGTGTCAGTAGTTTGTCCAGGGTCTACGAGCAGTACTTC.

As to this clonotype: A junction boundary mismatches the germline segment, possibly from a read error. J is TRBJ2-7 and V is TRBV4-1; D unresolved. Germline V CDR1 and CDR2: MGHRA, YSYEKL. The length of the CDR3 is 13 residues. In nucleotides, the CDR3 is TGCGCCAGGAGCCTCCTCGACGGCTCCGAGCAGTACTTC. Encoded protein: CARSLLDGSEQYF.

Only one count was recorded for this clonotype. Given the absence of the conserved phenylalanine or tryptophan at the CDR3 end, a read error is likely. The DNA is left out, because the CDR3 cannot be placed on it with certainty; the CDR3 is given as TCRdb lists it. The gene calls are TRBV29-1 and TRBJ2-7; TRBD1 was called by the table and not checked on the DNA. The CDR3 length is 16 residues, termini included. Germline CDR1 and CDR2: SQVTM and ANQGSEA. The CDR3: CSVQTRTGSEEDEQYS.

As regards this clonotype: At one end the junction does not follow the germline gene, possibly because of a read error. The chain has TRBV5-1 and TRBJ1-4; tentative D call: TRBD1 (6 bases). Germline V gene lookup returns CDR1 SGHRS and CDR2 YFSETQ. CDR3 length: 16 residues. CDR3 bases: TGCGCCAGCAGCCCCACGGGGGGGGGGGGCGGATCAAAAACTGTTTTT. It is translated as CASSPTGGGGGSKTVF.

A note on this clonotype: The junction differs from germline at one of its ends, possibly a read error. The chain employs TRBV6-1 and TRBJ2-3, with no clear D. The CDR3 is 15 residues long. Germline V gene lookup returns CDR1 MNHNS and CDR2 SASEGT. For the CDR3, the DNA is TGTGACAGCCTGCCGGCGAAGAGTGGAGCAGATACGCAGTATTTT. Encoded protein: CDSLPAKSGADTQYF.

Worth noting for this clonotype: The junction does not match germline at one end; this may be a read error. CDR3 amino acids: CASGPGGGYSNQPQPF. As DNA, the CDR3 is TGTGCCAGCGGACCCGGCGGGGGGTATAGCAATCAGCCCCAGCCTTTT. The genes are TRBV6-1 and TRBJ1-5; D may be TRBD1 (5 bases). Per germline, CDR1 MNHNS and CDR2 SASEGT. CDR3 length: 16 residues.

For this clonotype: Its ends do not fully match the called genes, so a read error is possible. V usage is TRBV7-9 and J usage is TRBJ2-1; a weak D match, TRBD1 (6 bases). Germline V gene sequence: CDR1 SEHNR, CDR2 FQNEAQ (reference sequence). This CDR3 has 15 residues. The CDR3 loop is CTSCLGGRGGNEHFF. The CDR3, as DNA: TGTACCAGCTGCTTAGGTGGACGTGGGGGCAATGAGCACTTCTTC. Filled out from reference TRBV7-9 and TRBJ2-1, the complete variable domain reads DTGVSQNPRHKITKRGQNVTFRCDPISEHNRLYWYRQTLGQGPEFLTYFQNEAQLEKSRLLSDRFSAERPKGSFSTLEIQRTEQGDSAMYLCTSCLGGRGGNEHFFGPGTRLTVL.

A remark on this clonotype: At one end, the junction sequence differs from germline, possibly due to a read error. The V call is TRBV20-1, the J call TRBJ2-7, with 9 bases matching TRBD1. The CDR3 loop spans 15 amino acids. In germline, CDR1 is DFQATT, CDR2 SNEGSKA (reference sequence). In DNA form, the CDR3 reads TGCAGTGATAGAGATGGGGACAGGGTTCCCTACGAGCAGTACTTC. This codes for CSDRDGDRVPYEQYF.